The sequence of this T cell receptor (beta chain) was determined in a study of regulatory T cells in long-lasting Graves disease. This clonotype was picked up many times. Arm-PCR with iRepertoire HTBI primers amplified the CDR3 regions for these TCR beta libraries. Via MiXCR, TCRdb re-called the multiplex PCR reads, giving one row per CDR3 protein. The sample contains 390,000 or so distinct CDR3 sequences, 10% to 15% of which appear only once. Time point reported: newly diagnosed GD, antithyroid drugs for less than 3 months. The TCR library was prepared using RNA isolated from PBMCs. The same sample was also studied in work on T cells in Graves' hyperthyroidism and ophthalmopathy. That report notes: Most clonotypes expanded in thyroid above 0.001 were likewise present in blood.

This specimen consisted of peripheral blood mononuclear cells (PBMCs), obtained at new diagnosis, from a patient treated with antithyroid drugs. This TCR derives from a young woman with Graves disease.

The CDR3 is CASSLTSGSTGELFF. CDR3 sequence (DNA): TGTGCCAGCAGCCTGACTAGCGGGAGTACCGGGGAGCTGTTTTTT. This sequence joins TRBV3-1 and TRBJ2-2, with 12 bases aligning to TRBD2. With 4 bases clipped from V and 5 bases from J, the junction kept 2 bases outside the gene matches. CDR1 is LGHDT and CDR2 is YNNKEL in the germline V gene (reference sequence). The CDR3 has 15 residues.